Shown below are 4 T cell receptor beta chains from a single sample sequenced in a study of T cells after yellow fever vaccination. TCRdb re-derived calls from the 5' RACE reads in MiXCR, one entry per CDR3 protein. This sample has 280,000 or so distinct CDR3 sequences, with 8.7% found just once. The specimen comprised CD4+ T cells sorted from PBMCs, sampled 5 days after the yellow fever booster vaccination. The receptors stem from a man between 18 and 35 years old who received the YFV17D yellow fever vaccine.

This clonotype has a count of ten or more. This chain connects TRBV19 to TRBJ1-2; the D is unclear. V was pared by 0 bases and J by 7 bases, with 12 bases between. Germline values: CDR1 LNHDA, CDR2 SQIVND (reference sequence). The CDR3 has 14 residues. In DNA form, the CDR3 reads TGTGCCAGTAGTATAGATCGCCGAGGGATTGGCTACACCTTC. Protein: CASSIDRRGIGYTF.

The sample holds a few counts of this clonotype. The gene calls are TRBV3-1 and TRBJ2-1; 9 nucleotides line up with TRBD2. This CDR3 is 14 amino acids long. Germline CDR1 reads LGHDT; CDR2 reads YNNKEL (reference sequence). The V gene end was trimmed by 6 bases and the J gene end by 9 bases; junction bases not matched to a gene: 9. CDR3 DNA: TGTGCCAGCAGGCGATCGCGGGGGGGCGGTGAGCAGTTCTTC. It encodes CASRRSRGGGEQFF.

This chain connects TRBV2 to TRBJ2-7; no reliable D call. V was clipped by 2 bases and J by 0 bases, with 8 bases between them. Germline V gene data show CDR1 as SNHLY and CDR2 as FYNNEI. This CDR3 contains 14 residues. CDR3 DNA sequence: TGTGCCAGCAGTGAACGGACGAGCTCCTACGAGCAGTACTTC. Its protein is CASSERTSSYEQYF.

This clonotype has more than one count but fewer than ten. The J gene is TRBJ1-5, the V gene TRBV20-1, with 8 bases identical to TRBD1. The junction had 5 bases not matched to a gene; V was cut back by 5 bases and J by 5 bases. Germline CDR1 DFQATT, CDR2 SNEGSKA (reference sequence). CDR3 size: 13 residues. This chain's CDR3 is CSADRGSDQPQHF. CDR3 nucleotide sequence: TGCAGTGCTGACAGGGGTTCAGATCAGCCCCAGCATTTT.